The entry below gives a single T cell receptor (beta chain) sequence along with its context. V trimming: 0 bases; J trimming: 10 bases; junction bases outside the gene matches: 18. The length of the CDR3 is 18 residues. Germline CDR1 MGHRA, CDR2 YSYEKL. This specimen belongs to a study of T cell changes during pregnancy in multiple sclerosis. Sequencing was performed with immunoSEQ multiplex PCR; in TCRdb, only in-frame clones are kept and a portion is missing. The table shows about 47,000 clones, with 70% to 90% occurring only once. The specimen was peripheral blood, collected in the first trimester of pregnancy. This receptor was identified in a female donor with multiple sclerosis, enrolled in a pregnancy study. The chain combines TRBV4-1 with TRBJ2-1, with 7 bases fitting TRBD2. The CDR3 spells CASSQDRLAPNHHGEQFF. The CDR3 bases are TGCGCCAGCAGCCAAGATCGACTAGCCCCGAACCATCACGGGGAGCAGTTCTTC.